This T cell receptor (beta chain) is from a study of T cell repertoires in cytomegalovirus infection. Background on the study: CMV infection and matching HLA type were both indicated by public TCR beta signatures. Study-wide findings and caveats: Individuals carrying CMV plus the relevant HLA were identified by cumulative frequency of public TCR beta families. Across the ex vivo response, the dominant clonotypes were HLA-C-restricted CMV-specific TCR beta clonotypes.

The sample holds a few counts of this clonotype. Its antigen remains unidentified. TCRdb recomputed calls from the reads with MiXCR, one row per CDR3 protein. The data hold some 600,000 distinct CDR3 sequences, with 20% to 30% observed a single time. The CDR3 consists of 12 residues. Germline V gene lookup returns CDR1 SQVTM and CDR2 ANQGSEA. V was cut by 3 bases and J by 5 bases, with 7 bases left in between. The J gene is TRBJ2-2, the V gene TRBV29-1, with D unresolved. Material for sequencing was CD8+ T cells from PBMCs. The TCR sequence derives from a human donor in good health (CMV status not recorded). Some clones in this sample may be carry-over from other donors' samples. The CDR3 spells CSVEGWTGELFF. The CDR3 DNA reads TGCAGCGTTGAGGGCTGGACCGGGGAGCTGTTTTTT.